This TCR beta chain was captured in a study of CXCR3-negative and CXCR3-positive naive CD8 T cells. Details on this clonotype: Its antigen remains unknown.

Naive CD8+ T cells displayed a CD45RO-CCR7+CD27+CD95- phenotype. Through 5' RACE with UMI labels, the TRB cDNA libraries were prepared. TCRdb processed the 5' RACE reads again and assigns one entry to each CDR3 protein, with no DNA. This sample's table has fewer than 95,000 distinct CDR3 sequences. Points from the study as a whole: Naive cells positive for CXCR3 carried more hydrophobic TRB CDR3s than CXCR3-negative ones. Between one naive subset and the other, surface CD5 was comparable, and TCR strength was inferred from TRB CDR3 properties. The study found comparably high diversity in both naive subsets and much lower diversity in memory CD8+ cells.

The CDR3 sequence is 11 residues long. Sequenced sample: naive CXCR3- CD8+ T cells from blood. Documented subset: CD45RO-CCR7+CD27+CD95- naive CD8+ T cells lacking CXCR3 (TNR3-). The chain uses TRBV12-3 or TRBV12-4 and TRBJ1-4. The source is a human donor in good health. Some clones in this sample may be carry-over from other donors' samples. This CDR3 is CASSLAGKLFF.